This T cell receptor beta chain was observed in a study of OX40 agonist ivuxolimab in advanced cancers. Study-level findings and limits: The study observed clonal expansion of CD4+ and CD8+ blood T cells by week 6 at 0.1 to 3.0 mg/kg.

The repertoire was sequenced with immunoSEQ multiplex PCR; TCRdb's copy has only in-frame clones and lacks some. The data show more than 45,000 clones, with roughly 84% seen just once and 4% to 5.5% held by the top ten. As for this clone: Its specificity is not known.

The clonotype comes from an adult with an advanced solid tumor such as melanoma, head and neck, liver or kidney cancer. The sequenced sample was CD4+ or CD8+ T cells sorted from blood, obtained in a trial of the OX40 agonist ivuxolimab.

The CDR3 DNA reads as TGTGCCAGCAGCCCGGGGCTTGGGGAACAGCCCCAGCATTTT. It yields the protein CASSPGLGEQPQHF. The chain carries TRBV28 and TRBJ1-5; perhaps TRBD1 as D (5 bases). V was clipped by 6 bases and J by 7 bases, with 16 bases between them. This CDR3 has 14 amino acids. Germline loops: CDR1 MDHEN, CDR2 SYDVKM.